This T cell receptor beta chain was profiled in a study of T cells in localized non-small cell lung cancer. The method was immunoSEQ multiplex PCR; TCRdb's version includes in-frame clones alone and lacks a portion of them. This sample has about 18,000 clones; under 85% occur once, and the top ten carry 25%. The germline V gene encodes CDR1 SEHNR and CDR2 FQNEAQ (reference sequence). This CDR3 contains 15 residues. V was pared by 2 bases and J by 5 bases, with 3 bases of the junction left unmatched. This chain joins TRBV7-9 and TRBJ1-2; 12 bases match TRBD1. The specimen was peripheral blood, collected before any cancer treatment. This clonotype originated in a female donor over 55 with stage I lung adenocarcinoma. CDR3 protein: CASSLRDRGPYGYTF. DNA for the CDR3: TGTGCCAGCAGCTTAAGGGACAGGGGGCCTTATGGCTACACCTTC.